The 11 T cell receptor beta chains below come from one sample, sequenced in a study of tumor and adjacent non-tumor tissue in lung cancer. RNA was extracted from bulk tissue without any cell sorting. The library came from three nested PCR rounds adapted from ARM-PCR protocols. TCRdb re-analysed the multiplex PCR reads in MiXCR, keeping a single row per CDR3 protein. The sample holds about 110,000 distinct CDR3 sequences, roughly 73% seen once. Input material: lung tumor tissue. The origin of the receptors is a woman aged 55-69 years with non-small cell lung cancer.

With regard to this clonotype: A much larger clone is a single base away; this may be a read error. The chain combines TRBV4-2 with TRBJ2-3; TRBD2 agrees at 12 bases. J lost 7 bases, V lost 4 bases, and 6 bases had no gene match. Germline V gives CDR1 LGHNA, CDR2 YNFKEQ. The CDR3 length is 15 residues. CDR3 in amino acids: CASSPLAGGGYTQYF. The CDR3 DNA follows: TGTGCCAGCAGCCCCCTAGCGGGAGGGGGATATACGCAGTATTTT.

A remark on this clonotype: The junction and the germline gene differ at one end; a read error may be behind it. The rearrangement uses TRBV4-2 and TRBJ2-2, with D unclear. This CDR3 spans 13 amino acids. Germline values: CDR1 LGHNA, CDR2 YNFKEQ. The CDR3 nucleotides read TGTGTCAGCAACCAACCGAACACCGGGGAGCTGTTTTTT. It codes for CVSNQPNTGELFF.

As regards this clonotype: This sequence may be a read error, since a much larger clone differs from it by one base. This chain joins TRBV6-2 or TRBV6-3 and TRBJ1-6, with unresolved D. The CDR3 has 11 residues. Looked up from germline, CDR1 is MNHEY and CDR2 is SVGEGT. Trimming left V 7 bases short and J 14 bases short, with 12 bases between. The CDR3 spells CASMGFEALHF. The CDR3 nucleotides are TGTGCCAGCATGGGGTTCGAGGCCCTCCACTTT.

A remark on this clonotype: The junction differs from germline at one of its ends, possibly a read error. The chain carries TRBV14 and TRBJ1-1, with unresolved D. This CDR3 has 13 amino acids. Germline assignment: CDR1 SGHDN and CDR2 FVKESK. This CDR3 is CASSRTKNIEDFF. In DNA, the CDR3 is TGTGCCAGCAGCCGAACAAAGAACATTGAAGATTTCTTT.

V gene TRBV20-1 combines with J gene TRBJ2-1; 8 bases fit TRBD2. This CDR3 is built from 11 residues. CDR1 and CDR2 (germline): DFQATT, SNEGSKA (reference sequence). The CDR3 region has the DNA TGCAGCCATACTAGCGGCAATGAGCAGTTCTTC. Its protein is CSHTSGNEQFF.

A remark on this clonotype: This is likely a read error, given that the CDR3 carries no conserved phenylalanine or tryptophan at its end. This chain links TRBV11-3 with TRBJ2-7; D remains ambiguous. The CDR3 extends over 15 amino acids. Germline V gene lookup returns CDR1 SGHNT and CDR2 YENEEA. This CDR3 reads CDSSLGLGMVDEQYI. DNA of the CDR3: TGTGACAGCAGTTTAGGTTTAGGGATGGTCGACGAGCAGTACATC.

As DNA, the CDR3 is TGTGCCAGCAGCATGGGGACGGATAGGCAGTACTTC. This sequence encodes CASSMGTDRQYF. The chain couples TRBV11-2 to TRBJ2-7; D may be TRBD1 or TRBD2 (5 bases each). The CDR3 contains 12 residues. Trimming pared 5 bases from V and 9 bases from J, leaving 14 bases between. Germline values: CDR1 SGHAT, CDR2 FQNNGV.

In this sample, this clonotype turned up many times. This chain links TRBV24-1 with TRBJ2-2; no definite D call. Trimming stripped 10 bases from V and 3 bases from J, with 14 bases between. The CDR3 consists of 14 residues. Germline CDR1 KGHDR, CDR2 SFDVKD. CDR3 residues: CATGSNLDTGELFF. The DNA of the CDR3 is TGTGCCACTGGATCTAATCTTGACACCGGGGAGCTGTTTTTT.

This clonotype came up many times. This chain uses TRBV20-1 with TRBJ1-4; 7 bases align to TRBD1. The CDR3 sequence is 13 residues long. The V and J ends lost 0 bases and 7 bases, in that order; junction bases with no gene match: 2. The germline CDR1 and CDR2 sequences are DFQATT and SNEGSKA (reference sequence). The CDR3 region has the DNA TGCAGTGCTAGAGACAGGGGGAGTGAAAAACTGTTTTTT. Its protein is CSARDRGSEKLFF.

This clonotype was picked up a small number of times. V is TRBV28 and J is TRBJ2-1, with 10 bases identical to TRBD1. There are 19 residues in the CDR3. CDR1 and CDR2 (germline): MDHEN, SYDVKM. V gave up 8 bases and J gave up 1 base; unmatched junction bases: 17. CDR3 nucleotide sequence: TGTGCCAGCGAGCTCATGGGACAGGGGAAGGGGTCGTCCTACAATGAGCAGTTCTTC. This codes for CASELMGQGKGSSYNEQFF.

Regarding this clonotype: A much larger clone lies a single base off, so this may be a read error. As DNA, the CDR3 is TGCAGTCCGCCCGGACGGATCCAAAAGACCCAGTACTTC. Encoded protein: CSPPGRIQKTQYF. V is TRBV20-1 and J is TRBJ2-5; D not certain. The germline V gene encodes CDR1 DFQATT and CDR2 SNEGSKA (reference sequence). The CDR3 is 13 residues long.